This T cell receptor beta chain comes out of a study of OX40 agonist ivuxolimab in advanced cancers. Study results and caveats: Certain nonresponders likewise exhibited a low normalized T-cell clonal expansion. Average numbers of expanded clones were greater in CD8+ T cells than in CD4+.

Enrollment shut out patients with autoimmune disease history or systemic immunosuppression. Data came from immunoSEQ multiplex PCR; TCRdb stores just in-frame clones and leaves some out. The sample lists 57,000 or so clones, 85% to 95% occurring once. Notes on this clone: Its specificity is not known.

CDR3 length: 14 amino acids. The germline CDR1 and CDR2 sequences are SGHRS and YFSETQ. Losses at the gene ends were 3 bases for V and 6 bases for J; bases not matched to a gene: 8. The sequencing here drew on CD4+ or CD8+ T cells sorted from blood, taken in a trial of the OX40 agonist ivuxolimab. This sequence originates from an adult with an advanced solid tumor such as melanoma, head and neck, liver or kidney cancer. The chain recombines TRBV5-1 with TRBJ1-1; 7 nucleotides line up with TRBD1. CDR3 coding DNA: TGCGCCAGCAGCTCGAGACAGGGTGTCCCTGAAGCTTTCTTT. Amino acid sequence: CASSSRQGVPEAFF.